The rows below give T cell receptor beta chains drawn from one sample of a study of shared clonotypes between healthy human individuals. The table came from immunoSEQ multiplex PCR; TCRdb's copy has only in-frame clones and leaves some out. The sample has about 960,000 clones; around three quarters are singletons. Sequenced sample: memory CD4+ T cells sorted from blood. The receptor source for this set is a man aged 18 to 29 in good health. CDR3s include the opening cysteine and the closing phenylalanine or tryptophan. Each record gives: V gene, clone size, D gene, J gene, CDR3 protein, CDR3 DNA. The D gene is left open where the match is weak. Size values are once, few and many counts, or a class for expanded clones, and some rows have none.

TRBV6-1,.,.,TRBJ1-6,CASSLYSPLHF,TGTGCCAGCAGCCTCTATTCACCCCTCCACTTT
TRBV10-1,.,.,TRBJ1-6,CASSSKGGPLHF,TGCGCCAGCAGTTCGAAAGGGGGACCCCTCCACTTT
TRBV28,.,.,TRBJ1-2,CASSSVVGDGYTF,TGTGCCAGCAGTTCGGTGGTCGGGGATGGCTACACCTTC
TRBV7-8,.,.,TRBJ2-3,CASSRRDRKADTQYF,TGTGCCAGCAGCCGAAGGGACCGTAAGGCAGATACGCAGTATTTT
TRBV2,.,.,TRBJ1-6,CASIATGSSPLHF,TGTGCCAGCATCGCGACTGGGAGTTCACCCCTCCACTTT
TRBV4-1,.,TRBD1,TRBJ2-2,CASSLESGQGVAGELFF,TGCGCCAGCAGCCTCGAATCGGGACAGGGGGTTGCCGGGGAGCTGTTTTTT
TRBV9,few,.,TRBJ1-2,CASSVGGGNPSNYGYTF,TGTGCCAGCAGCGTAGGTGGAGGGAACCCATCTAACTATGGCTACACCTTC
TRBV6-5,once,.,TRBJ1-1,CATAANTEAFF,TGTGCCACCGCAGCGAACACTGAAGCTTTCTTT
TRBV27,.,.,TRBJ2-3,CASSWGAVDTQYF,TGTGCCAGCAGTTGGGGGGCAGTAGATACGCAGTATTTT
TRBV28,.,TRBD1,TRBJ2-1,CASSLGTGDEQFF,TGTGCCAGCAGTTTAGGGACAGGGGATGAGCAGTTCTTC
TRBV19,.,.,TRBJ1-2,CASSIDDGYGRGYTF,TGTGCCAGTAGTATAGATGACGGGTACGGACGTGGCTACACCTTC
TRBV21-1,few,.,TRBJ1-1,CASDDRENTEAFF,TGTGCCAGCGACGACAGGGAGAACACTGAAGCTTTCTTT
TRBV10-1,.,.,TRBJ2-7,CASSESVLGSYEQYF,TGCGCCAGCAGTGAGTCGGTACTGGGTTCCTACGAGCAGTACTTC
TRBV6-6,.,.,TRBJ2-3,CASSFSGTDTQYF,TGTGCCAGCAGCTTCTCGGGCACAGATACGCAGTATTTT
TRBV5-6,.,TRBD2,TRBJ2-1,CASSLASGGDYNEQFF,TGTGCCAGCAGCTTAGCTAGCGGGGGTGACTACAATGAGCAGTTCTTC
TRBV5-8,few,.,TRBJ2-5,CASSFTGTETQYF,TGTGCCAGCAGCTTTACGGGAACGGAGACCCAGTACTTC